These T cell receptor beta chains were read from a single sample in a study of blood T cell repertoires in COVID-19. Generated by immunoSEQ multiplex PCR, the TCRdb table keeps only in-frame clones and is missing some. Here the sample spans tens of thousands of clones, around 90% being singletons. The sequencing sample was made of peripheral blood. The receptors derive from a human donor in a cohort sampled during active COVID-19. The conserved cysteine and the conserved F or W are not part of the CDR3 here. Only part of the rows carry a size: once, few, many, or a class if the clone is expanded.

>TRBV6-6|NA|TRBJ2-7|12
ASSYSDRVYEQY
>TRBV10-3|NA|TRBJ1-1|13
AIRLDNLLNTEAF
>TRBV15|NA|TRBJ2-7|10
ATSRDSVGQY
>TRBV18|once|TRBJ1-4|13
ASSPRRGTDEKLF
>TRBV23-1|NA|TRBJ1-5|16
ASRPTTPRGQGFQPQH
>TRBV6-2/TRBV6-3|NA|TRBJ1-1|11
ASSPPGFAEAF
>TRBV5-8|NA|TRBJ2-7|13
ASSLEAGGPYEQY
>TRBV9|NA|TRBJ2-7|13
ASSPTGQRIPEQY
>TRBV7-2|NA|TRBJ1-5|14
ASSTRGGGGNQPQH
>TRBV5-1|NA|TRBJ2-7|14
ASSNGLAGGLDEQY
>TRBV4-3|NA|TRBJ2-6|15
ASSQVTGADGANVLT
>TRBV6-5|NA|TRBJ2-7|13
ASSYSNGQGYEQY
>TRBV4-1|NA|TRBJ2-1|13
ASSLLADYYNEQF
>TRBV4-2|few|TRBJ1-5|13
ASSPQGYSNQPQH
>TRBV28|many|TRBJ2-7|14
ASSSIGTGKPYEQY
>TRBV28|NA|TRBJ2-7|14
ASSAAAGTGVDEQY
>TRBV1|NA|TRBJ2-7|15
TSSPPGSGLSSYEQY
>TRBV4-3|once|TRBJ2-2|16
ASSQDHRTGFGTGELF
>TRBV6-5|few|TRBJ1-6|12
ASSPLYYNSPLH